The 24 T cell receptor beta chains in this list originate from one sample, sequenced in a study of beta chain features in type 1 diabetes. Expressed TCRB transcripts were sequenced, since all the RNA that had been isolated was reverse transcribed. The method was immunoSEQ multiplex PCR; TCRdb's version includes in-frame clones alone and lacks a portion of them. The data show around 350,000 clones, around an eighth seen once. Sequencing was performed on naive CD4+ T cells from blood. The source of these receptors is a man between 18 and 29 years old in good health.

The gene calls are TRBV29-1 and TRBJ2-2, with TRBD2 identical over 8 bases. Germline V gives CDR1 SQVTM, CDR2 ANQGSEA. V dropped 8 bases and J dropped 4; count of bases not matched to a gene: 9. The CDR3 consists of 14 residues. The CDR3: CSTTSGTPTGELFF. The CDR3 nucleotides read TGCAGCACCACTAGCGGTACGCCCACCGGGGAGCTGTTTTTT.

This chain links TRBV4-3 with TRBJ2-7, with TRBD2 as a possible D gene (5 bases). Germline CDR1 is LGHNA and CDR2 is YSLEER. CDR3 length equals 14 residues. The V gene lost 2 bases and the J gene lost 2 bases, with 10 bases spanning the gap. CDR3 sequence (DNA): TGCGCCAGCAGCCAACCCGGGGAACCCTACGAGCAGTACTTC. The encoded protein is CASSQPGEPYEQYF.

This clone has only a few counts. The chain recombines TRBV12-5 with TRBJ1-2; 8 positions agree with TRBD1. The length of the CDR3 is 14 residues. With 1 base clipped from V and 5 bases from J, the junction kept 3 bases outside the gene matches. Germline CDR1 and CDR2: LGHNT and FRNRAP. The CDR3 nucleotides are TGTGCTAGTGGTTTGGAAACAGGGGGTTATGGCTACACCTTC. It encodes CASGLETGGYGYTF.

V is TRBV4-2 and J is TRBJ1-4, with D hard to call. With 0 bases removed from V and 12 bases from J, the gap between germline ends came to 11 bases. This CDR3 has 13 residues. Germline V CDR1 and CDR2: LGHNA, YNFKEQ. CDR3 residues: CASSQDRWRELFF. The CDR3 DNA is TGTGCCAGCAGCCAAGATCGGTGGAGGGAACTGTTTTTT.

This clone came up many times. V is TRBV4-3 and J is TRBJ2-6; TRBD1 might be the D (6 bases). Germline V CDR1 and CDR2: LGHNA, YSLEER. The CDR3 covers 15 residues. The V and J ends lost 6 bases and 2 bases respectively, with 11 bases between them. CDR3 coding DNA: TGCGCCAGCAGTCCAAACAGGGCTGGGGCCAACGTCCTGACTTTC. Translating it yields CASSPNRAGANVLTF.

This chain uses TRBV18 with TRBJ1-5; possible D gene TRBD1, 5 bases. The CDR3 loop spans 14 amino acids. V was clipped by 5 bases and J by 2 bases, with 10 bases between them. CDR1 is KGHSH, CDR2 LQKENI, per germline. For the CDR3, the DNA is TGTGCCAGCTCAGATTGGGGCGGCAATCAGCCCCAGCATTTT. As protein: CASSDWGGNQPQHF.

This clone was detected only a few times. The chain carries TRBV2 and TRBJ2-7; 7 bases map to TRBD1. The CDR3 is 12 residues long. Trimming removed 7 bases from V and 6 bases from J; junction bases left unmatched: 6. Germline V gene sequence: CDR1 SNHLY, CDR2 FYNNEI. The CDR3: CASNDRVIEQYF. CDR3 DNA: TGTGCCAGCAATGACAGGGTGATCGAGCAGTACTTC.

As regards this clone: The junction departs from germline at one end; a sequencing error may be responsible. This chain connects TRBV7-2 to TRBJ1-1; 9 positions match TRBD1. The CDR3 length is 11 residues. Per germline, CDR1 SGHTA and CDR2 FQGNSA. This CDR3 reads CASSREGQGLF. CDR3 DNA sequence: TGTGCCAGCAGCCGCGAGGGACAGGGTTTGTTT.

V usage is TRBV5-1 and J usage is TRBJ2-7; 10 bases are a match to TRBD1. Trimming at V came to 2 bases and at J to 6 bases, leaving 5 bases not matched to a gene. The CDR3 contains 14 residues. Germline V gives CDR1 SGHRS, CDR2 YFSETQ. In DNA form, the CDR3 reads TGCGCCAGCAGCTTCACCCGGACAGGGGGCGAGCAGTACTTC. This translates into CASSFTRTGGEQYF. Filled out from reference TRBV5-1 and TRBJ2-7, the complete variable domain reads KAGVTQTPRYLIKTRGQQVTLSCSPISGHRSVSWYQQTPGQGLQFLFEYFSETQRNKGNFPGRFSGRQFSNSRSEMNVSTLELGDSALYLCASSFTRTGGEQYFGPGTRLTVT.

This clone has only a few counts. The chain joins TRBV5-1 to TRBJ1-3, with a possible D match to TRBD1 (6 bases). The CDR3 loop spans 15 amino acids. Trimming shortened V by 1 base and J by 7 bases, and 15 bases separated the two germline ends. CDR1 is SGHRS, CDR2 YFSETQ, per germline. CDR3 sequence: CASSLLGRGENTIYF. In nucleotides, the CDR3 is TGCGCCAGCAGCTTGTTAGGCAGGGGAGAGAACACCATATATTTT.

The chain employs TRBV18 and TRBJ2-1; the match to TRBD2 covers 12 bases. V shed 4 bases and J 8 bases; nucleotides not matched to a gene: 9. Germline loops: CDR1 KGHSH, CDR2 LQKENI. CDR3 size: 16 residues. CDR3: CASSRTSGRSVYEQFF. DNA of the CDR3: TGTGCCAGCTCACGCACTAGCGGGAGGTCCGTGTATGAGCAGTTCTTC. Full variable domain (remainder filled in from reference TRBV18 and TRBJ2-1): NAGVMQNPRHLVRRRGQEARLRCSPMKGHSHVYWYRQLPEEGLKFMVYLQKENIIDESGMPKERFSAEFPKEGPSILRIQQVVRGDSAAYFCASSRTSGRSVYEQFFGPGTRLTVL.

The chain couples TRBV28 to TRBJ1-5; possibly TRBD1 for D (5 bases). The CDR3 consists of 15 residues. Trimming left V 6 bases short and J 5 bases short, with 17 bases between. Germline V CDR1 and CDR2: MDHEN, SYDVKM. CDR3 in DNA: TGTGCCAGCAGCTCACAGGCGGGGAACCATCAGCCCCAGCATTTT. Protein sequence: CASSSQAGNHQPQHF.

This chain connects TRBV15 to TRBJ2-1, with 9 bases matching TRBD2. This CDR3 contains 16 residues. V shed 3 bases and J 0 bases; nucleotides not matched to a gene: 3. Germline CDR1 reads LNHNV; CDR2 reads YYDKDF (reference sequence). This chain's CDR3 is CATSRGLARSYNEQFF. CDR3 DNA: TGTGCCACCAGCAGGGGACTAGCCCGCTCCTACAATGAGCAGTTCTTC. The whole variable domain, filled in from reference TRBV15 and TRBJ2-1, reads DAMVIQNPRYQVTQFGKPVTLSCSQTLNHNVMYWYQQKSSQAPKLLFHYYDKDFNNEADTPDNFQSRRPNTSFCFLDIRSPGLGDTAMYLCATSRGLARSYNEQFFGPGTRLTVL.

V is TRBV9 and J is TRBJ2-1, with 8 bases identical to TRBD1. CDR3 length: 14 amino acids. V was pared by 0 bases and J by 9 bases, with 5 bases of the junction left unmatched. Germline-derived CDR1 and CDR2 are SGDLS and YYNGEE. The chain's CDR3 is CASSVVDRVGEQFF. DNA for the CDR3: TGTGCCAGCAGCGTAGTGGACAGGGTGGGTGAGCAGTTCTTC. The whole variable domain, remainder taken from reference TRBV9 and TRBJ2-1, is DSGVTQTPKHLITATGQRVTLRCSPRSGDLSVYWYQQSLDQGLQFLIQYYNGEERAKGNILERFSAQQFPDLHSELNLSSLELGDSALYFCASSVVDRVGEQFFGPGTRLTVL.

The CDR3 loop is CASSRVFNTEAFF. The CDR3 region has the DNA TGTGCCAGCAGTCGGGTCTTCAACACTGAAGCTTTCTTT. This chain connects TRBV28 to TRBJ1-1; D gene uncertain. The CDR3 loop spans 13 amino acids. In germline, CDR1 is MDHEN, CDR2 SYDVKM. V was cut by 5 bases and J by 2 bases, with 9 bases left in between. The whole variable domain, remainder taken from reference TRBV28 and TRBJ1-1, is DVKVTQSSRYLVKRTGEKVFLECVQDMDHENMFWYRQDPGLGLRLIYFSYDVKMKEKGDIPEGYSVSREKKERFSLILESASTNQTSMYLCASSRVFNTEAFFGQGTRLTVV.

The chain recombines TRBV19 with TRBJ2-5; TRBD1 might be the D (8 bases). There are 14 residues in the CDR3. V lost 5 bases and J lost 10, with 20 bases in between. Germline CDR1 is LNHDA and CDR2 is SQIVND (reference sequence). The CDR3 coding sequence is TGTGCCAGTAGTTCGGGATTAACAGGGGGGGACCAGTACTTC. It yields the protein CASSSGLTGGDQYF.

This clone came up a few times. The chain carries TRBV28 and TRBJ2-2; D possibly corresponds to TRBD2 (6 bases). V was clipped by 4 bases and J by 1 base, with 13 bases between them. This CDR3 has 16 amino acids. Per germline, CDR1 MDHEN and CDR2 SYDVKM. The CDR3 is CASSSLGRGNTGELFF. In DNA, the CDR3 is TGTGCCAGCAGTTCCCTCGGGAGAGGGAACACCGGGGAGCTGTTTTTT.

The chain employs TRBV10-3 and TRBJ2-1, with D unresolved. In germline, CDR1 is ENHRY, CDR2 SYGVKD. This CDR3 is built from 11 residues. Deletions cut 5 bases from V and 7 bases from J, with 6 bases between. The CDR3 loop is CAISYGNEQFF. The CDR3 DNA reads as TGTGCCATCAGTTACGGTAATGAGCAGTTCTTC.

The chain uses TRBV4-1 and TRBJ2-7; TRBD1 matches 10 bases. J gave up 3 bases and V 1 base, and 9 bases lay outside the gene matches. In germline, CDR1 is MGHRA, CDR2 YSYEKL. CDR3 length: 17 amino acids. DNA for the CDR3: TGCGCCAGCAGCCAAGTGGGTTACCGGGACAGGGGCTACGAGCAGTACTTC. It is translated as CASSQVGYRDRGYEQYF.

This clone was counted between two and nine times. The genes are TRBV6-4 and TRBJ2-1, with 7 bases identical to TRBD2. Germline V lookup: CDR1 MRHNA, CDR2 SNTAGT. The CDR3 totals 16 residues. V dropped 0 bases and J dropped 4; count of bases not matched to a gene: 6. CDR3 loop: CASSDSGGRRYNEQFF. DNA for the CDR3: TGTGCCAGCAGTGACTCCGGCGGGAGAAGATACAATGAGCAGTTCTTC.

The V and J genes are TRBV15 and TRBJ2-5; 7 bases align to TRBD1. The V gene's germline CDR1 is LNHNV and CDR2 YYDKDF (reference sequence). The CDR3 spans 14 residues. Trimming at V came to 3 bases and at J to 3 bases, leaving 4 bases not matched to a gene. CDR3 nucleotides: TGTGCCACCAGCAGGGCCGGGACAGAAGAGACCCAGTACTTC. Translating it yields CATSRAGTEETQYF.

This clone was counted between two and nine times. The CDR3 protein is CASSVAPPGETQYF. Here the CDR3 DNA reads TGTGCCAGCAGCGTAGCCCCCCCGGGGGAGACCCAGTACTTC. The chain combines TRBV9 with TRBJ2-5; possibly TRBD2 for D (5 bases). The germline gives CDR1 SGDLS, CDR2 YYNGEE. This CDR3 has 14 amino acids. Trimming took 0 bases from V and 5 from J, leaving 11 bases between them.

This clone was observed a handful of times. The chain combines TRBV7-2 with TRBJ1-1, with D possibly matching TRBD1 (6 bases). The CDR3 is 15 amino acids. Looked up from germline, CDR1 is SGHTA and CDR2 is FQGNSA. V was clipped by 4 bases and J by 4 bases, with 16 bases between them. CDR3 sequence (DNA): TGTGCCAGCAGCTCCGGACAGACCGAATTCACTGAAGCTTTCTTT. Protein: CASSSGQTEFTEAFF.

The chain recombines TRBV5-1 with TRBJ1-1, with 10 bases fitting TRBD1. The CDR3 runs 16 residues. Per germline, CDR1 SGHRS and CDR2 YFSETQ. V shed 7 bases, J shed 4 bases, and the junction held 13 bases outside the gene matches. The CDR3 DNA reads as TGCGCCAGCGGACTTCGACAGGGGGCGAGGGGCACTGAAGCTTTCTTT. Translated, it gives CASGLRQGARGTEAFF.